The 23 T cell receptor beta chains below all came from one sample that was sequenced in a study of regulatory T cells in long-lasting Graves disease. Time point reported: newly diagnosed GD, antithyroid drugs for less than 3 months. Generation of the TCR library employed RNA extracted from PBMCs. To make TCR beta libraries, researchers used iRepertoire HTBI primers and Arm-PCR of CDR3 regions. TCRdb itself ran the multiplex PCR reads through MiXCR, one entry per CDR3 protein. This sample has approximately 470,000 distinct CDR3 sequences, with 15% to 20% found just once. These data were also filed under a second study, of T cells in Graves' hyperthyroidism and ophthalmopathy.

Sequences were derived from peripheral blood mononuclear cells (PBMCs), sampled at new diagnosis, from a patient treated with antithyroid drugs. These receptors were collected from a man in his forties or fifties with Graves disease.

V usage is TRBV7-9 and J usage is TRBJ1-2; perhaps TRBD1 as D (6 bases). Germline values: CDR1 SEHNR, CDR2 FQNEAQ (reference sequence). V was clipped by 1 base and J by 10 bases, with 16 bases between them. The CDR3 spans 14 residues. The CDR3 here is CASSLVQGQEDYTF. DNA for the CDR3: TGTGCCAGCAGCTTAGTTCAGGGGCAAGAGGACTACACCTTC. Combining the CDR3 with reference TRBV7-9 and TRBJ1-2 gives the whole variable domain DTGVSQNPRHKITKRGQNVTFRCDPISEHNRLYWYRQTLGQGPEFLTYFQNEAQLEKSRLLSDRFSAERPKGSFSTLEIQRTEQGDSAMYLCASSLVQGQEDYTFGSGTRLTVV.

This chain uses TRBV7-8 with TRBJ1-1; 10 nucleotides agree with TRBD1. J was trimmed by 6 bases and V by 4 bases; bases with no gene match: 11. The CDR3 is made up of 16 amino acids. CDR1 SGHVS and CDR2 FQNEAQ come from the germline V gene. The CDR3 nucleotides read TGTGCCAGCAGCTCTAGGGGGACAGGGGCTAAGGCTGAAGCTTTCTTT. Protein: CASSSRGTGAKAEAFF.

This clonotype was seen more than once but under ten times. V and J are TRBV2 and TRBJ2-2, with D possibly being TRBD1 (6 bases). The germline gives CDR1 SNHLY, CDR2 FYNNEI. Trimming shortened V by 8 bases and J by 0 bases, and 13 bases separated the two germline ends. The length of the CDR3 is 15 residues. The CDR3 protein is CASLLRGSNTGELFF. The CDR3 DNA reads TGTGCCAGCCTCCTCAGGGGATCGAACACCGGGGAGCTGTTTTTT.

This clonotype was detected many times. This chain links TRBV20-1 with TRBJ2-7; 9 bases map to TRBD1. With V trimmed by 2 bases and J by 3 bases, 8 bases remained unmatched. The CDR3 spans 15 residues. CDR1 is DFQATT, CDR2 SNEGSKA, per germline (reference sequence). CDR3 DNA sequence: TGCAGTGCTAGACCCGGACAGGGGCTGAGCTACGAGCAGTACTTC. Protein: CSARPGQGLSYEQYF.

Only a few counts were recorded for this clonotype. This chain links TRBV5-1 with TRBJ2-7; 12 nucleotides match TRBD1. CDR1 and CDR2 (germline): SGHRS, YFSETQ. CDR3 length: 14 residues. Losses at the gene ends were 6 bases for V and 6 bases for J; bases not matched to a gene: 7. The chain's CDR3 is CASTRGQGAGEQYF. The CDR3 DNA is TGCGCCAGCACCAGGGGACAGGGGGCAGGCGAGCAGTACTTC.

This clonotype came up many times. The V and J genes are TRBV28 and TRBJ2-1; maybe TRBD1 (5 bases). The CDR3 loop spans 15 amino acids. V gave up 5 bases and J gave up 2 bases, with 13 bases separating them. Germline lookup yields CDR1 MDHEN and CDR2 SYDVKM. CDR3 DNA: TGTGCCAGCAGTCCCTCTACAGGAGCCTACAATGAGCAGTTCTTC. Protein sequence: CASSPSTGAYNEQFF.

This clonotype was picked up a small number of times. This may come from a read error, since a much larger clone is one base off. This chain connects TRBV12-3 or TRBV12-4 to TRBJ1-5, with D possibly being TRBD1 (6 bases). The CDR3 runs to 16 residues. CDR3 nucleotide sequence: TGTGCCGGCAGTTTTTCCGGGACACGAAGCAATCAGCCCCAGCATTTT. It translates to CAGSFSGTRSNQPQHF.

In this sample, this clonotype turned up a few times. The chain recombines TRBV20-1 with TRBJ1-6; the match to TRBD1 covers 7 bases. V dropped 0 bases and J dropped 11; count of bases not matched to a gene: 22. Germline loops: CDR1 DFQATT, CDR2 SNEGSKA (reference sequence). The length of the CDR3 is 19 residues. CDR3 coding DNA: TGCAGTGCTAGAGATAGGTCGGCAGGGGGTAATCGGGGAAATCCACCCCTCCACTTT. This sequence encodes CSARDRSAGGNRGNPPLHF.

The chain has TRBV14 and TRBJ2-1; D uncertain. Germline-derived CDR1 and CDR2 are SGHDN and FVKESK. The CDR3 is made up of 14 amino acids. Trimming pared 8 bases from V and 6 bases from J, leaving 17 bases between. CDR3 region: CASRTAGYSNEQFF. The CDR3 bases are TGTGCCAGCCGTACAGCCGGTTATAGCAATGAGCAGTTCTTC.

Only a few counts were recorded for this clonotype. The gene calls are TRBV20-1 and TRBJ2-1; 9 bases fit TRBD2. The CDR3 totals 15 residues. Germline CDR1 DFQATT, CDR2 SNEGSKA (reference sequence). The CDR3 loop is CNQEVAGGPNNEQFF. The CDR3 DNA sequence: TGCAACCAAGAGGTTGCGGGAGGGCCAAACAATGAGCAGTTCTTC.

V is TRBV5-1 and J is TRBJ2-1; the D is unclear. Germline V lookup: CDR1 SGHRS, CDR2 YFSETQ. Trimming removed 4 bases from V and 3 bases from J, with 14 bases in between. The CDR3 runs 15 residues. CDR3 amino acids: CASSPVEHFYNEQFF. CDR3 DNA: TGCGCCAGCAGCCCGGTTGAGCATTTCTACAATGAGCAGTTCTTC.

This clonotype was seen repeatedly, ten times or more. The rearrangement joins TRBV15 to TRBJ2-3, with no clear D. Trimming removed 2 bases from V and 4 bases from J, with 4 bases in between. The germline V gene has CDR1 LNHNV and CDR2 YYDKDF (reference sequence). The CDR3 extends over 12 amino acids. The CDR3 region has the DNA TGTGCCACCAGCAGACCTTCAGATACGCAGTATTTT. Protein: CATSRPSDTQYF. The full variable domain, with the rest looked up from reference TRBV15 and TRBJ2-3, is DAMVIQNPRYQVTQFGKPVTLSCSQTLNHNVMYWYQQKSSQAPKLLFHYYDKDFNNEADTPDNFQSRRPNTSFCFLDIRSPGLGDTAMYLCATSRPSDTQYFGPGTRLTVL.

This clonotype was detected many times. The chain joins TRBV28 to TRBJ2-3; TRBD2 agrees at 9 bases. CDR1 MDHEN and CDR2 SYDVKM come from the germline V gene. J was trimmed by 4 bases and V by 6 bases; bases with no gene match: 2. CDR3 size: 13 residues. The chain's CDR3 is CASRAGGSDTQYF. The DNA of the CDR3 is TGTGCCAGCAGAGCGGGAGGATCAGATACGCAGTATTTT.

CDR3 sequence: CASSLLAGTDTQYF. The DNA of the CDR3 is TGCGCCAGCAGCTTGCTAGCGGGCACAGATACGCAGTATTTT. The rearrangement uses TRBV5-1 and TRBJ2-3, with 7 bases that match TRBD2. Germline lookup yields CDR1 SGHRS and CDR2 YFSETQ. The CDR3 is 14 amino acids. J gave up 1 base and V 1 base, and 0 bases lay outside the gene matches.

This clonotype was counted at least ten times. The rearrangement joins TRBV2 to TRBJ2-7, with D uncertain. Trimming took 6 bases from V and 4 from J, leaving 13 bases between them. This CDR3 contains 13 residues. Germline V gene sequence: CDR1 SNHLY, CDR2 FYNNEI. DNA for the CDR3: TGTGCCAGCAGCCGGGTCCTAGGGTACGAGCAGTACTTC. It translates to CASSRVLGYEQYF.

This clonotype was observed at least ten times. This chain uses TRBV20-1 with TRBJ2-7; TRBD1 aligns across 9 bases. Germline CDR1 and CDR2: DFQATT and SNEGSKA (reference sequence). V gave up 1 base and J gave up 2 bases; unmatched junction bases: 0. This CDR3 region has 13 residues. The CDR3 here is CSARGQGAYEQYF. DNA of the CDR3: TGCAGTGCTAGAGGACAGGGGGCCTACGAGCAGTACTTC.

Concerning this clonotype: Only one base separates this from a far larger clonotype, so it likely reflects a read error. The chain is built from TRBV11-1 and TRBJ2-4, with D maybe TRBD2 (5 bases). Per the germline V gene, CDR1 is SGHAT and CDR2 is FQDESV (reference sequence). This CDR3 region has 15 residues. The DNA of the CDR3 is TGTGCCAGCAGCACCGCCGGGATTTCGGGGAATGAGCAGTCCTTC. The encoded protein is CASSTAGISGNEQSF. The full variable domain, in which reference TRBV11-1 and TRBJ2-4 provide the parts outside the CDR3, is EAEVAQSPRYKITEKSQAVAFWCDPISGHATLYWYRQILGQGPELLVQFQDESVVDDSQLPKDRFSAERLKGVDSTLKIQPAELGDSAMYLCASSTAGISGNEQSFGAGTRLSVL.

This clonotype showed up many times. The chain links TRBV7-2 to TRBJ2-1, with unresolved D. The V and J ends lost 1 base and 1 base respectively, with 5 bases between them. The CDR3 is made up of 14 amino acids. Germline assignment: CDR1 SGHTA and CDR2 FQGNSA. CDR3 sequence: CASSLDRSYNEQFF. The CDR3 DNA reads as TGTGCCAGCAGCTTAGATCGATCCTACAATGAGCAGTTCTTC.

This clonotype was seen many times. The V gene is TRBV5-6, the J gene TRBJ2-3; D gene ambiguous. Trimming cost V 6 bases and J 0 bases, with 14 bases left between them. This CDR3 spans 15 amino acids. The germline V gene encodes CDR1 SGHDT and CDR2 YYEEEE. The CDR3 is CASNPTRSSTDTQYF. The CDR3 bases are TGTGCCAGCAATCCGACGAGGTCAAGCACAGATACGCAGTATTTT.

This clonotype was seen a handful of times. The chain links TRBV6-1 to TRBJ1-4, with 8 bases fitting TRBD1. This CDR3 contains 13 residues. Losses at the gene ends were 11 bases for V and 7 bases for J; bases not matched to a gene: 9. CDR1 and CDR2 (germline): MNHNS, SASEGT. The DNA for the CDR3 is TGTGCCGGACGCCGGGACAGGACTGAAAAACTGTTTTTT. Translated: CAGRRDRTEKLFF.

A few counts support this clonotype. This rearrangement joins TRBV6-1 to TRBJ1-2; 9 bases map to TRBD1. In germline, CDR1 is MNHNS, CDR2 SASEGT. Germline trimming cut 6 bases from V and 8 bases from J; bases unmatched to any gene: 7. CDR3 length: 13 amino acids. The CDR3 DNA reads TGTGCCAGCAGCCCCGGGACAGGGTTGGGCTACACCTTC. Residues: CASSPGTGLGYTF.

This clonotype was observed a handful of times. J is TRBJ2-5 and V is TRBV7-3; TRBD1 is a possible D gene (6 bases). The length of the CDR3 is 14 residues. CDR1 is SGHTA and CDR2 is FQGTGA in the germline V gene. The V gene lost 3 bases and the J gene lost 5 bases, with 13 bases spanning the gap. The CDR3 DNA sequence: TGTGCCAGCAGCTTCTCCGGACAGCCGGAGACCCAGTACTTC. Translation gives CASSFSGQPETQYF.

This clonotype occurred many times. CDR3 DNA sequence: TGTGCCCGAGCGACAGGGGGAACAGATACGCAGTATTTT. It yields the protein CARATGGTDTQYF. The genes are TRBV30 and TRBJ2-3; 9 bases agree with TRBD1. J lost 3 bases, V lost 8 bases, and 6 bases had no gene match. Germline CDR1 and CDR2: GTSNPN and SVGIG (reference sequence). The CDR3 contains 13 residues.